These T cell receptor beta chains were read from a single sample in a study of Ad26.COV2.S vaccination and SARS-CoV-2 variants. The protocol was immunoSEQ multiplex PCR, while the TCRdb copy is restricted to in-frame clones and leaves out a portion. The table records around 400,000 clones, about four fifths of them present only once. The material was peripheral blood, obtained in a trial of Ad26.COV2.S vaccine versus placebo. The origin of the receptors is a person between 18 and 65 years old who received the Ad26.COV2.S COVID-19 vaccine or a placebo. The CDR3 runs from the conserved cysteine through the conserved F or W. D genes are given only for firm matches. The size field is filled for only some rows; it gives once, few, many or a size class.

d_gene,j_gene,v_gene,abundance,CDR3aa,CDR3nt
.,TRBJ1-2,TRBV7-2,.,CASSSQGANYGYTF,TGTGCCAGCAGCTCACAGGGAGCAAACTATGGCTACACCTTC
TRBD1,TRBJ2-7,TRBV6-1,.,CASSEFRGSSYEQYF,TGTGCCAGCAGTGAGTTCAGGGGGTCGTCCTACGAGCAGTACTTC
.,TRBJ2-1,TRBV5-4,few,CASSLVQTNEQFF,TGTGCCAGCAGCTTGGTGCAGACTAATGAGCAGTTCTTC
.,TRBJ2-1,TRBV6-2/TRBV6-3,.,CASSRSPTQYNEQFF,TGTGCCAGCAGTCGGTCACCCACTCAATACAATGAGCAGTTCTTC
TRBD1,TRBJ1-5,TRBV5-8,.,CASSLLGTDQVYSNQPQHF,TGTGCCAGCAGCCTGCTTGGGACAGACCAAGTCTATAGCAATCAGCCCCAGCATTTT
.,TRBJ2-7,TRBV7-9,.,CASSFQGPYEQYF,TGTGCCAGCAGCTTTCAGGGTCCCTACGAGCAGTACTTC
.,TRBJ1-1,TRBV6-5,.,CASTPPGSGPHRAFF,TGTGCCAGCACCCCACCGGGGAGCGGACCGCACCGGGCTTTCTTT
TRBD1,TRBJ1-1,TRBV15,.,CATSSETGDMNTEAFF,TGTGCCACCAGCAGCGAGACAGGGGACATGAACACTGAAGCTTTCTTT
.,TRBJ2-1,TRBV4-1,.,CASSRVGADTYNEQFF,TGCGCCAGCAGCCGGGTCGGGGCGGATACTTACAATGAGCAGTTCTTC
.,TRBJ2-5,TRBV18,.,CASSLQSPGPVETQYF,TGTGCCAGCTCACTACAATCCCCGGGCCCCGTGGAGACCCAGTACTTC
.,TRBJ2-3,TRBV21-1,.,CASSKNGREDRTDTQYF,TGTGCCAGCAGCAAAAATGGGCGGGAGGATCGCACAGATACGCAGTATTTT
TRBD2,TRBJ2-7,TRBV4-1,.,CASSQVLISGIDEQYF,TGCGCCAGCAGCCAAGTCCTGATTAGCGGGATAGACGAGCAGTACTTC
.,TRBJ2-4,TRBV15,.,CATSRGAWENIQYF,TGTGCCACCAGCAGAGGGGCTTGGGAAAACATTCAGTACTTC
.,TRBJ1-2,TRBV5-6,.,CASSTSGALYGYTF,TGTGCCAGCAGCACGTCGGGGGCCTTGTATGGCTACACCTTC
.,TRBJ2-2,TRBV4-1,.,CASSQEGGNGGELFF,TGCGCCAGCAGCCAAGAGGGGGGAAACGGCGGGGAGCTGTTTTTT
.,TRBJ1-5,TRBV4-2,.,CASSQGQLNQPQHF,TGTGCCAGCAGCCAAGGACAGCTCAATCAGCCCCAGCATTTT
TRBD1,TRBJ1-1,TRBV4-1,.,CASSQGGQVNTEAFF,TGCGCCAGCAGCCAAGGGGGACAGGTGAACACTGAAGCTTTCTTT
.,TRBJ1-1,TRBV3-1/TRBV3-2,medium-sized,CASSYTWTGNMNTEAFF,TGTGCCAGCAGCTACACATGGACGGGCAACATGAACACTGAAGCTTTCTTT
.,TRBJ1-4,TRBV19,.,CATQEGEKLFF,TGTGCGACACAGGAGGGTGAAAAACTGTTTTTT
.,TRBJ1-5,TRBV24-1,few,CATSEHINQPQHF,TGTGCCACCAGTGAACACATTAATCAGCCCCAGCATTTT
.,TRBJ1-5,TRBV6-5,.,CASRATVRRGQPQHF,TGTGCCAGCAGGGCCACCGTGAGGAGAGGACAGCCCCAGCATTTT
TRBD1,TRBJ2-2,TRBV4-1,once,CASSPSGGTGVPGELFF,TGCGCCAGCAGCCCCTCCGGCGGGACAGGGGTCCCCGGGGAGCTGTTTTTT
TRBD2,TRBJ2-4,TRBV19,.,CASSIGLAGGLAKNIQYF,TGTGCCAGTAGTATAGGCCTAGCGGGGGGTCTAGCCAAAAACATTCAGTACTTC
TRBD2,TRBJ2-7,TRBV6-5,once,CASTPVGEGEQYF,TGTGCCAGCACCCCTGTAGGGGAGGGGGAGCAGTACTTC
.,TRBJ2-7,TRBV30,.,CAWSRKGGGPWEQYF,TGTGCCTGGAGCCGAAAAGGGGGAGGGCCATGGGAGCAGTACTTC
.,TRBJ2-1,TRBV2,.,CASSDLRLGGYHEQFF,TGTGCCAGCAGTGATCTGAGACTAGGAGGCTACCATGAGCAGTTCTTC
.,TRBJ1-2,TRBV2,once,CASRAAVREVTHGYTF,TGTGCCAGCAGGGCTGCGGTCAGGGAAGTAACTCATGGCTACACCTTC
.,TRBJ1-2,TRBV3-1/TRBV3-2,.,CASSQTGGNYGYTF,TGTGCCAGCAGCCAAACAGGCGGTAACTATGGCTACACCTTC
.,TRBJ1-4,TRBV7-8,.,CASSFGSGELFF,TGTGCCAGCAGCTTTGGGTCCGGGGAACTGTTTTTT
TRBD2,TRBJ2-2,TRBV5-1,.,CASSSLAGGELFF,TGCGCCAGCAGCTCCTTAGCGGGCGGGGAGCTGTTTTTT
TRBD2,TRBJ2-7,TRBV19,.,CASSIMTSGTYEQYF,TGTGCCAGTAGTATAATGACTAGCGGGACCTACGAGCAGTACTTC
TRBD1,TRBJ2-1,TRBV7-3,.,CASSTYRGAYNEQFF,TGTGCCAGCAGCACCTACAGGGGGGCCTACAATGAGCAGTTCTTC
.,TRBJ1-2,TRBV5-1,.,CASSLGTTGGYTF,TGCGCCAGCAGCCTAGGGACTACGGGAGGCTACACCTTC
TRBD2,TRBJ2-7,TRBV6-5,.,CASSTTSGRRSEQYF,TGTGCCAGCAGTACTACTAGCGGGAGGAGGTCCGAGCAGTACTTC
.,TRBJ2-2,TRBV7-3,.,CASSPGNTGELFF,TGTGCCAGCAGCCCGGGGAATACCGGGGAGCTGTTTTTT
.,TRBJ1-1,TRBV6-1,.,CASSEANHGFMNTEAFF,TGTGCCAGCAGTGAAGCGAACCACGGCTTTATGAACACTGAAGCTTTCTTT
.,TRBJ2-7,TRBV6-1,.,CASSEARGPYEQYF,TGTGCCAGCAGTGAAGCGCGGGGTCCCTACGAGCAGTACTTC
TRBD1,TRBJ1-5,TRBV7-3,.,CASTPRGGANQPQHF,TGTGCCAGCACCCCCCGAGGGGGCGCGAATCAGCCCCAGCATTTT
TRBD1,TRBJ1-2,TRBV12-3/TRBV12-4,once,CASSIDRVYGYTF,TGTGCCAGCAGCATCGACAGGGTCTATGGCTACACCTTC
.,TRBJ1-1,TRBV4-1,.,CASSQKAGTEAFF,TGCGCCAGCAGCCAGAAGGCGGGGACTGAAGCTTTCTTT
.,TRBJ2-7,TRBV5-6,.,CASSLGIYYEQYF,TGTGCCAGCAGCCTAGGGATCTACTACGAGCAGTACTTC
.,TRBJ2-2,TRBV12-3/TRBV12-4,.,CASTPTGSGELFF,TGTGCCAGCACCCCCACAGGGTCCGGGGAGCTGTTTTTT
.,TRBJ1-5,TRBV5-1,.,CASRASPRSNQPQHF,TGCGCCAGCAGAGCGTCCCCAAGGAGCAATCAGCCCCAGCATTTT
.,TRBJ2-1,TRBV9,.,CASSVAMGSSGPLEQFF,TGTGCCAGCAGCGTAGCAATGGGGAGTAGCGGTCCTCTTGAGCAGTTCTTC
.,TRBJ1-1,TRBV21-1,once,CASSSRTGWDTEAFF,TGTGCCAGCAGCTCGCGGACAGGGTGGGACACTGAAGCTTTCTTT
.,TRBJ1-5,TRBV23-1,.,CASSQSVRRYQPQHF,TGCGCCAGCAGTCAATCAGTTCGGAGATATCAGCCCCAGCATTTT
.,TRBJ1-2,TRBV2,.,CASSPSGGGYTF,TGTGCCAGCAGTCCCTCTGGGGGTGGCTACACCTTC
.,TRBJ2-1,TRBV6-5,.,CASTGGAEAGNEQFF,TGTGCCAGCACGGGGGGCGCAGAGGCAGGCAATGAGCAGTTCTTC
TRBD1,TRBJ1-1,TRBV4-1,.,CASRRNNAGTGRNTEAFF,TGCGCCAGCCGAAGAAATAACGCCGGGACAGGGAGGAACACTGAAGCTTTCTTT